The text below deals with one T cell receptor beta chain. This entry is derived from a study of shared clonotypes between healthy human individuals. Naive CD8 isolation took CD45RO-negative cells positively selected for CCR7 and excluded terminally differentiated effector memory CD45RA+ cells. V lost 6 bases to trimming and J lost 3 bases, with 21 bases between them. Germline values: CDR1 MNHEY, CDR2 SMNVEV (reference sequence). The CDR3 is made up of 16 amino acids. This table comes from immunoSEQ multiplex PCR, and its TCRdb copy is limited to in-frame clones, with some not included. The sample includes around 2,000,000 clones, about 95% of them seen just once.

The V gene is TRBV27, the J gene TRBJ2-7; no reliable D call. Material for sequencing was naive CD8+ T cells sorted from blood. The sequence was obtained from a man between 18 and 35 years old in good health. The CDR3 DNA follows: TGTGCCAGCAGGCCGGGCGGCGGCGGCCCCTTCTACGAGCAGTACTTC. Its protein product is CASRPGGGGPFYEQYF.